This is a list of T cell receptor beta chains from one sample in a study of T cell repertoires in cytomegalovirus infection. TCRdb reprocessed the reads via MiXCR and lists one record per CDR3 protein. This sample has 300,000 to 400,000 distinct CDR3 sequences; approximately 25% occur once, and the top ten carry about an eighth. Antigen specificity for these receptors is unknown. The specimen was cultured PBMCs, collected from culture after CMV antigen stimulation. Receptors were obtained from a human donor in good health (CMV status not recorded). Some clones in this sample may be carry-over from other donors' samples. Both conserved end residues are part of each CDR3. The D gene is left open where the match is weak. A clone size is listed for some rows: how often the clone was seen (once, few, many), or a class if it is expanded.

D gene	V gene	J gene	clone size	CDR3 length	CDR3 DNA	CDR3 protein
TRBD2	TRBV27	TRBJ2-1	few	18	TGTGCCAGCAGTTTGCGACTAGCGGGTGGAAGCTCCTACAATGAGCAGTTCTTC	CASSLRLAGGSSYNEQFF
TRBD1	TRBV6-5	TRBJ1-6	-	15	TGTGCCAGCAGTTCCGTGACAGGGGCAAATTCACCCCTCCACTTT	CASSSVTGANSPLHF
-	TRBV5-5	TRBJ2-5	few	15	TGTGCCAGCAGCTTCGTTGGGGTTTTTGGAGAGACCCAGTACTTC	CASSFVGVFGETQYF
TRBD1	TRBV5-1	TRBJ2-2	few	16	TGCGCCAGCAGCTCTCGCAACAGGGGGAACACCGGGGAGCTGTTTTTT	CASSSRNRGNTGELFF
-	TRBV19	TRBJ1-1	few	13	TGTGCCAGTAGTATTTATGCCAGCACTGAAGCTTTCTTT	CASSIYASTEAFF
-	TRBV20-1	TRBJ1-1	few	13	TGCAGTGCTAGCTACGGCTTGAACACTGAAGCTTTCTTT	CSASYGLNTEAFF
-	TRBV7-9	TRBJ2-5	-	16	TGTGCCAGCAGCTTCCCCGCGGGACTTGGTGGAGAGACCCAGTACTTC	CASSFPAGLGGETQYF
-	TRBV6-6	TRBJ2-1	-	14	TGTGCCAGCAGCCGTCAGCGTCTCAACAATGAGCAGTTCTTC	CASSRQRLNNEQFF
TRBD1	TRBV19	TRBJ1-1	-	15	TGTGCCAGTAGCAGGACAGGAGCAATGAACACTGAAGCTTTCTTT	CASSRTGAMNTEAFF
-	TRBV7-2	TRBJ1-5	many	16	TGTGCCAGCAGCTCCTACGGGACGTTTAGTGCTCAGCCCCAGCATTTT	CASSSYGTFSAQPQHF
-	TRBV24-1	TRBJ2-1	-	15	TGTGCCACCAGTGATCGAAGGGCTTCGCACAATGAGCAGTTCTTC	CATSDRRASHNEQFF
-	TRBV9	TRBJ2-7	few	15	TGTGCCAGCAGCGTAGGGTGGACAGACTCCTACGAGCAGTACTTC	CASSVGWTDSYEQYF
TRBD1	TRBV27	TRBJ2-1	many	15	TGTGCCAGCAGTCCCGGGACAGGGACATACAATGAGCAGTTCTTC	CASSPGTGTYNEQFF
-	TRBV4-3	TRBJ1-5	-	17	TGCGCCAGCAGCCACCCTTGGGGGAGTTATAGCAATCAGCCCCAGCATTTT	CASSHPWGSYSNQPQHF
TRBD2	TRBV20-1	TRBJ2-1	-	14	TGCAGTGCCATAAAAGCGGGAGCCTACAATGAGCAGTTCTTC	CSAIKAGAYNEQFF
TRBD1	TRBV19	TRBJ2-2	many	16	TGTGCCAGTACTCCAGACAGGGCAAGTATGGCCGGGGAGCTGTTTTTT	CASTPDRASMAGELFF
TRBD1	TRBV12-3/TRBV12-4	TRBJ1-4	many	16	TGTGCCAGCAGCGGACAGGCTGGTGCAACTAATGAAAAACTGTTTTTT	CASSGQAGATNEKLFF
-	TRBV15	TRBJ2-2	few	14	TGTGCCACCAGCAGGTCCGGGTTAGCCGGGGAGCTGTTTTTT	CATSRSGLAGELFF
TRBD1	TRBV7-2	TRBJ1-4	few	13	TGTGCCAGCAGGGGGACAGGGAGCGAAAAACTGTTTTTT	CASRGTGSEKLFF
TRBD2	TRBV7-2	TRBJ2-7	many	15	TGTGCCAGCAGCTTACGGCCGGGAGGGGACTACGAGCAGTACTTC	CASSLRPGGDYEQYF
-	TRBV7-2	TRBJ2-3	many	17	TGTGCCAGCAGCTTAAAGAGCGGCGGGTCCTCCACAGATACGCAGTATTTT	CASSLKSGGSSTDTQYF
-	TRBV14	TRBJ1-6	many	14	TGTGCCAGCAGCCAAGACATGGCCAATTCACCCCTCCACTTT	CASSQDMANSPLHF
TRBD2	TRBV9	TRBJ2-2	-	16	TGTGCCAGCAGCGTAGTGTCGGGAGGGGACACCGGGGAGCTGTTTTTT	CASSVVSGGDTGELFF
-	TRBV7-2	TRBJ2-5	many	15	TGTGCCAGCAGCTATAGTGTCGGGGGGCCAGAGACCCAGTACTTC	CASSYSVGGPETQYF
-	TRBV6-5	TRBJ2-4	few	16	TGTGCCAGCAGCCCCCTTGCGGGGCTAGCCAAAAACATTCAGTACTTC	CASSPLAGLAKNIQYF
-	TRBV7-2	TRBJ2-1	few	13	TGTGCCAGCAGCCCCCGTATCCACAATGAGCAGTTCTTC	CASSPRIHNEQFF
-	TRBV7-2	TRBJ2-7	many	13	TGTGCCAGCAGCGCAGTAAGGGGCTACGAGCAGTACTTC	CASSAVRGYEQYF
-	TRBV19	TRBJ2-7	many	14	TGTGCCAGTAGTGGAGGGACAGAATCCTACGAGCAGTACTTC	CASSGGTESYEQYF
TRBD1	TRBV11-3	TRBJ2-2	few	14	TGTGCCAGCAGCGGACGACAGGGGGCCGGGGAGCTGTTTTTT	CASSGRQGAGELFF
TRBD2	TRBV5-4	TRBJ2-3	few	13	TGTGCCAGCAGCTCTAGCGGGAGCTATACGCAGTATTTT	CASSSSGSYTQYF
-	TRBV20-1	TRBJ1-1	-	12	TGCAGTGCCACCCGGAGCAACACTGAAGCTTTCTTT	CSATRSNTEAFF
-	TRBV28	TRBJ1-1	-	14	TGTGCCAGCATCAAAAGGGGGGGGTACACTGAAGCTTTCTTT	CASIKRGGYTEAFF
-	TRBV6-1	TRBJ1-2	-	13	TGTGCCAGCAGTCGAGGGAATCTCTATGGCTACACCTTC	CASSRGNLYGYTF
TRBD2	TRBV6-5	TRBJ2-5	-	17	TGTGCCAGCAGTTACGGCCCCCTGGCGGGAGTTGCAGAGACCCAGTACTTC	CASSYGPLAGVAETQYF
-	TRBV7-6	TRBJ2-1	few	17	TGTGCCAGCAGCTTAGGTTTGCGGGAAAACGATAGGAATGAGCAGTTCTTC	CASSLGLRENDRNEQFF
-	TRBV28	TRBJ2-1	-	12	TGTGCCAGCAGTGGGAGGATAATGAAGCAGTTCTTC	CASSGRIMKQFF
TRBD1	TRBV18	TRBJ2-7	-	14	TGTGCCAGCTCCCCGCGGACAGGGCTCTACGAGCAGTACTTC	CASSPRTGLYEQYF
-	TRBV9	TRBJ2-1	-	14	TGTGCCAGCAGCGTAGATCAGGGGGGCAATGAGCAGTTCTTC	CASSVDQGGNEQFF
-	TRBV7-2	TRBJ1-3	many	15	TGTGCCAGCATCAAGCGGGCGGAGTATGGAAACACCATATATTTT	CASIKRAEYGNTIYF
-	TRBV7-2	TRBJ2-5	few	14	TGTGCCAGCAGCTTCTCTTGGCTCCAAGAGACCCAGTACTTC	CASSFSWLQETQYF
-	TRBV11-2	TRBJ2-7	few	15	TGTGCCAGCAGCACCGAGACAGGACCCTTTTACGAGCAGTACTTC	CASSTETGPFYEQYF
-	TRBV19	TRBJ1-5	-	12	TGTGCCAGTACCTGGAGGGGACAGCCCCAGCATTTT	CASTWRGQPQHF
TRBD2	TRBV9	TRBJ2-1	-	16	TGTGCCAGCAGCGCCGGACTAGCGGGAGTGTTGAATGAGCAGTTCTTC	CASSAGLAGVLNEQFF
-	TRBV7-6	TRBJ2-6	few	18	TGTGCCAGCAGCTTAGGCACCTACTGGGGCTCTGGGGCCAACGTCCTGACTTTC	CASSLGTYWGSGANVLTF
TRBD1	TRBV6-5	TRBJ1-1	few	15	TGTGCCAGCAGTTACTCGCTGGCAGGGGGCACTGAAGCTTTCTTT	CASSYSLAGGTEAFF
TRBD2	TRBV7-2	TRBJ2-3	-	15	TGTGCCAGCAGCTTCCCTAGCGGGATGACAGATACGCAGTATTTT	CASSFPSGMTDTQYF
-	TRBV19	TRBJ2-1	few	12	TGTGCCAGTAGTATCGCCGGCTATGAGCAGTTCTTC	CASSIAGYEQFF
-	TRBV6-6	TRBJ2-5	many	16	TGTGCCAGCAGTTACGAGACTACGGGGTACCAAGAGACCCAGTACTTC	CASSYETTGYQETQYF
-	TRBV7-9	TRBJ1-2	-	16	TGTGCCAGCAGCTTCGCCAAATGGGGCGATACCTATGGCTACACCTTC	CASSFAKWGDTYGYTF
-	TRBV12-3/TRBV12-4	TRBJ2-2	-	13	TGTGCCAGCAGTCAAACGAACACCGGGGAGCTGTTTTTT	CASSQTNTGELFF
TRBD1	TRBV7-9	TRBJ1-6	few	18	TGTGCCAGCAGCTTCCTCCCGGGACAGGAGGCAGGGAGTTCACCCCTCCACTTT	CASSFLPGQEAGSSPLHF